The T cell receptor (beta chain) described here comes from a study of CD8 T cells in ankylosing spondylitis. TCRdb called the 5' RACE reads again in MiXCR, with one record for every CDR3 protein. The sample has more than 300,000 distinct CDR3 sequences; 6.5% to 10% are singletons. Study-wide results and limits: CD8+ disease-linked clones were present at relatively low frequencies in blood. The clones that were linked to disease were reported to be significantly enriched in matched synovial fluid samples from ankylosing spondylitis patients. Blood of patients with ankylosing spondylitis appeared to be characterized by a TCR beta motif of fewer than 10 highly homologous variants.

The V gene's germline CDR1 is LGHNA and CDR2 YNFKEQ. The V and J ends lost 5 bases and 0 bases, in that order; junction bases with no gene match: 6. This CDR3 region has 17 residues. For this clonotype: Its antigen remains unidentified.

Material for sequencing was blood, either unsorted or a sorted T cell fraction (not recorded which). The V and J genes are TRBV4-2 and TRBJ2-3; 12 nucleotides agree with TRBD2. This clonotype was sampled from a male donor with ankylosing spondylitis. CDR3 coding DNA: TGTGCCAGCAGCACCCGAGGGACTAGCGGGAGCACAGATACGCAGTATTTT. This gives the protein CASSTRGTSGSTDTQYF.